This is a list of T cell receptor beta chains from one sample in a study of shared clonotypes between healthy human individuals. Libraries were prepared by immunoSEQ multiplex PCR; TCRdb keeps only in-frame clonotypes and omits some of them. The sample includes about 2 million clones, less than 95% of them seen just once. What was sequenced was naive CD8+ T cells sorted from blood. These receptors were collected from a man younger than 35 in good health. Both conserved end residues are trimmed from each CDR3.

V gene: TRBV27
CDR3 length: 13
CDR3 protein: ASSFGGGSVGELF

V gene: TRBV19
CDR3 length: 14
CDR3 protein: ASSNWDREGTGELF

V gene: TRBV27
CDR3 length: 11
CDR3 protein: ASSLGAGDGYT

V gene: TRBV5-1
CDR3 length: 13
CDR3 protein: ASSPGQNSYNEQF

V gene: TRBV7-9
CDR3 length: 12
CDR3 protein: ASSSPGPQETQY

V gene: TRBV4-3
CDR3 length: 13
CDR3 protein: ASSQEVTAAYEQY

V gene: TRBV5-4
CDR3 length: 11
CDR3 protein: ASRNRDSLPLH

V gene: TRBV4-1
CDR3 length: 15
CDR3 protein: ASSQDWASGSNNEQF

V gene: TRBV27
CDR3 length: 14
CDR3 protein: ASREAGQGVSYEQY

V gene: TRBV7-6
CDR3 length: 12
CDR3 protein: ASSLDGGTYGYT

V gene: TRBV28
CDR3 length: 12
CDR3 protein: ASSLGVSTDTQY

V gene: TRBV5-1
CDR3 length: 14
CDR3 protein: ASSLSSGGNYNEQF

V gene: TRBV29-1
CDR3 length: 11
CDR3 protein: SVEGREPYEQY

V gene: TRBV18
CDR3 length: 13
CDR3 protein: ASSPAGGPYNEQF

V gene: TRBV27
CDR3 length: 15
CDR3 protein: ASSSTGVERANYGYT

V gene: TRBV13
CDR3 length: 13
CDR3 protein: ASSRDRTSGNTIY

V gene: TRBV9
CDR3 length: 14
CDR3 protein: ASSVGGTGTSETQY

V gene: TRBV19
CDR3 length: 12
CDR3 protein: ASTRGGLGSPLH

V gene: TRBV27
CDR3 length: 11
CDR3 protein: ASSHGPTYEQY

V gene: TRBV6-6
CDR3 length: 11
CDR3 protein: ATTSSGANVLT

V gene: TRBV6-5
CDR3 length: 12
CDR3 protein: ASSGQAGTGELF

V gene: TRBV6-5
CDR3 length: 13
CDR3 protein: ASSFPLAGMNEQF